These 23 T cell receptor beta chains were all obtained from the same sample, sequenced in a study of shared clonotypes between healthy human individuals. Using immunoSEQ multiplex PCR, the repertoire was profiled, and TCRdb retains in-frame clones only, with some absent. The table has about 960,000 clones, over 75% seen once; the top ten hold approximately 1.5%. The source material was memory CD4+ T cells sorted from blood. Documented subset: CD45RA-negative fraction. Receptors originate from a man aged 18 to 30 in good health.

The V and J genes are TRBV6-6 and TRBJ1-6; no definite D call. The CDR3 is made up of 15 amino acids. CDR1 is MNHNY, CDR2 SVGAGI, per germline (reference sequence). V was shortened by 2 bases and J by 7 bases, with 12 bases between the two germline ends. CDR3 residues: CASSYGGGSNSPLHF. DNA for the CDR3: TGTGCCAGCAGTTACGGTGGTGGATCGAATTCACCCCTCCACTTT.

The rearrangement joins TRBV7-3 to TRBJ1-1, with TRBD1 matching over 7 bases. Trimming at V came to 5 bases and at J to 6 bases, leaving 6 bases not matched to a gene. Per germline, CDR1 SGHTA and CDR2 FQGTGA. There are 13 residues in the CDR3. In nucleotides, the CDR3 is TGTGCCAGCAGCCCAGGGGGTGGTCCTGAAGCTTTCTTT. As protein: CASSPGGGPEAFF.

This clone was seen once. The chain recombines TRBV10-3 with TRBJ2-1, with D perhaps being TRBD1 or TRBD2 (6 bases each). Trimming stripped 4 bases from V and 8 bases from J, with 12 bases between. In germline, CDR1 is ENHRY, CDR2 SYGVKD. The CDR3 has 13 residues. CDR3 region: CAISGGKGDEQFF. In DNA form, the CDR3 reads TGTGCCATCAGTGGCGGGAAGGGGGATGAGCAGTTCTTC.

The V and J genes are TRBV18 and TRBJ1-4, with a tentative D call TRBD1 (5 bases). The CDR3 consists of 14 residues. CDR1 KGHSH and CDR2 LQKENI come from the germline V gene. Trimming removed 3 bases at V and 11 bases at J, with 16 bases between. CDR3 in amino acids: CASSPGTEREKLFF. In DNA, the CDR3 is TGTGCCAGCTCACCTGGGACGGAGAGAGAGAAACTGTTTTTT.

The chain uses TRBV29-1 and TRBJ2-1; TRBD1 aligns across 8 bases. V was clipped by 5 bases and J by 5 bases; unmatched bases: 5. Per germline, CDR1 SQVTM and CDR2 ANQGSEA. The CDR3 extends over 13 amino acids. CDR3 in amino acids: CSVTGQGDNEQFF. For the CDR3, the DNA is TGCAGCGTTACCGGACAGGGAGACAATGAGCAGTTCTTC.

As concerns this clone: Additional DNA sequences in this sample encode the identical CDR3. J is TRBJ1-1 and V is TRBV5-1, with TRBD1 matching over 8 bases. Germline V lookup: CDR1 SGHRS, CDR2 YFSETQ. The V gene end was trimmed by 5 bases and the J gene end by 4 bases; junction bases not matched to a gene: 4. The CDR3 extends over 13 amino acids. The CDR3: CASSLTGGTEAFF. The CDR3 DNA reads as TGCGCCAGCAGTCTAACAGGGGGCACTGAAGCTTTCTTT.

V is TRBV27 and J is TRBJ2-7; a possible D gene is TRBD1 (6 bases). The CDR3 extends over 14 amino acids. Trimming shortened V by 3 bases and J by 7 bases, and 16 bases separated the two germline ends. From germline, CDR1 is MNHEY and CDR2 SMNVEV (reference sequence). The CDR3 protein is CASSFGQPRGEQYF. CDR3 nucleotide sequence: TGTGCCAGCAGTTTCGGTCAGCCCAGGGGAGAGCAGTACTTC.

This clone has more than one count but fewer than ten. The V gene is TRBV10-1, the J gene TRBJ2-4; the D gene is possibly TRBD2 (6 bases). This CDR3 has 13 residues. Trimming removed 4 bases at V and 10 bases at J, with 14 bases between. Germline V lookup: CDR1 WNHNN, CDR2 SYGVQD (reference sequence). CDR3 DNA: TGCGCCAGCAGTGTTGCCGGGAGTAGTATTCAGTACTTC. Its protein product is CASSVAGSSIQYF.

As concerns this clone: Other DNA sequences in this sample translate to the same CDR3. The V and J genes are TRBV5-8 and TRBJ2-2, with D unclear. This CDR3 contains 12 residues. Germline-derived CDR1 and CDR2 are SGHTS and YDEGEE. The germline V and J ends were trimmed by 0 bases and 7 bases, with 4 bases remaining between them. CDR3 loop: CASSLDGGELFF. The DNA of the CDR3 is TGTGCCAGCAGCTTGGATGGCGGGGAGCTGTTTTTT. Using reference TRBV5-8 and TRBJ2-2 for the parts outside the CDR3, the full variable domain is EAGVTQSPTHLIKTRGQQATLRCSPISGHTSVYWYQQALGLGLQFLLWYDEGEERNRGNFPPRFSGRQFPNYSSELNVNALELEDSALYLCASSLDGGELFFGEGSRLTVL.

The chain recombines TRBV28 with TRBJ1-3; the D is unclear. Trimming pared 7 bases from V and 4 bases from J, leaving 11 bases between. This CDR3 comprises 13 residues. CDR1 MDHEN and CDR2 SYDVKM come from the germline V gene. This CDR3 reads CASTSLPGNTIYF. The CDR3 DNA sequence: TGTGCCAGCACCTCCCTCCCCGGAAACACCATATATTTT.

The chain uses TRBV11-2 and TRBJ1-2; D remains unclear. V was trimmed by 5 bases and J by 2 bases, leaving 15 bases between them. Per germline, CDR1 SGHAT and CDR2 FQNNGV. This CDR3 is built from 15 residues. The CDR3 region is CASSITDLANYGYTF. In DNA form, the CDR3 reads TGTGCCAGCAGCATTACGGACCTGGCAAACTATGGCTACACCTTC.

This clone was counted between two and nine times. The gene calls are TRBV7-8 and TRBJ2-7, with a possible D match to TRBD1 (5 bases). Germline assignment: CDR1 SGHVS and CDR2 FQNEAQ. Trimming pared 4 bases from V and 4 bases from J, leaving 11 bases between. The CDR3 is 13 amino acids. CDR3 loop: CASSWTQGYEQYF. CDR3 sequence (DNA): TGTGCCAGCAGCTGGACCCAGGGATACGAGCAGTACTTC.

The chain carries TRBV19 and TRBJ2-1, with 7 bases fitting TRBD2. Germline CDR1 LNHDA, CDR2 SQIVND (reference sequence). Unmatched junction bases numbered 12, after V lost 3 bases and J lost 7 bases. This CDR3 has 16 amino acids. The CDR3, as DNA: TGTGCCAGTAGTATCCTCGGGACCCCCGGGAGGAATGAGCAGTTCTTC. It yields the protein CASSILGTPGRNEQFF. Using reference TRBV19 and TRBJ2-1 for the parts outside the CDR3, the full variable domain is DGGITQSPKYLFRKEGQNVTLSCEQNLNHDAMYWYRQDPGQGLRLIYYSQIVNDFQKGDIAEGYSVSREKKESFPLTVTSAQKNPTAFYLCASSILGTPGRNEQFFGPGTRLTVL.

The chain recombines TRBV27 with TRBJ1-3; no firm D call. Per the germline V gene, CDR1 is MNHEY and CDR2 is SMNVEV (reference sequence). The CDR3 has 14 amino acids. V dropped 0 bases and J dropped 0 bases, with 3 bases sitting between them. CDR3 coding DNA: TGTGCCAGCAGTTTATCTCTCTCTGGAAACACCATATATTTT. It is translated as CASSLSLSGNTIYF.

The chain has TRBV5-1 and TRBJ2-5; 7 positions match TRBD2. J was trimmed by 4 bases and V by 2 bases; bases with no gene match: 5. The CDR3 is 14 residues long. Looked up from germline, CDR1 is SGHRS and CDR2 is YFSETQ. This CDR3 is CASSLAGLLETQYF. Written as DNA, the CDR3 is TGCGCCAGCAGCTTAGCGGGGTTGCTAGAGACCCAGTACTTC.

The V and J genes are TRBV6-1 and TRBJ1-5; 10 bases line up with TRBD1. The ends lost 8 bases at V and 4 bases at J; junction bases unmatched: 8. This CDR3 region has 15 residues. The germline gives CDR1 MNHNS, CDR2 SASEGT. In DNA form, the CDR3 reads TGTGCCAGCGACGCGGGACAGGGGTGGAATCAGCCCCAGCATTTT. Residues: CASDAGQGWNQPQHF.

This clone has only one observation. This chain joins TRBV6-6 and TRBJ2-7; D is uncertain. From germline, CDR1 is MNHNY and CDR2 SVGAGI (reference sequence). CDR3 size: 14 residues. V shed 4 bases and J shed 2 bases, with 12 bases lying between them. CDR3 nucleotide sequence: TGTGCCAGCAGTTCTAAGGACCCTACCTACGAGCAGTACTTC. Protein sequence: CASSSKDPTYEQYF.

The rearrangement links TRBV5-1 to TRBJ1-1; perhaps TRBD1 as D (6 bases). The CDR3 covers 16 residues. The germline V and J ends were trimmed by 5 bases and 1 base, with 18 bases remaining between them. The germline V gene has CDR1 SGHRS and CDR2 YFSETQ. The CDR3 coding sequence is TGCGCCAGCAGTCATAACGCGGGACAACGGAACACTGAAGCTTTCTTT. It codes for CASSHNAGQRNTEAFF.

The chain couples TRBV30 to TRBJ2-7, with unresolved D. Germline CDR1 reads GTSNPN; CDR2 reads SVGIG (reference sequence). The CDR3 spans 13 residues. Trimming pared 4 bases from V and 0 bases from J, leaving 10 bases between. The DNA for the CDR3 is TGTGCCTGGACCCGTCGGGTCTCCTACGAGCAGTACTTC. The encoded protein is CAWTRRVSYEQYF.

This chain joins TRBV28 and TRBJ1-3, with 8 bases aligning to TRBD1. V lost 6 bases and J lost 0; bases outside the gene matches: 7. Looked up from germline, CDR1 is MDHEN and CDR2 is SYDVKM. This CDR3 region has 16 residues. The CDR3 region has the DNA TGTGCCAGCAGAGGACAGGGATCCGTCTCTGGAAACACCATATATTTT. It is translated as CASRGQGSVSGNTIYF.

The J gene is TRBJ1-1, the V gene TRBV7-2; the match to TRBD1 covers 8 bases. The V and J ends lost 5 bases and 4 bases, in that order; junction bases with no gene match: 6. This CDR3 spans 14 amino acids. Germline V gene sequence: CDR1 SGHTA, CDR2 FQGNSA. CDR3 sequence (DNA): TGTGCCAGCAGCCGATCTACAGGGGGCACTGAAGCTTTCTTT. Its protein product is CASSRSTGGTEAFF.

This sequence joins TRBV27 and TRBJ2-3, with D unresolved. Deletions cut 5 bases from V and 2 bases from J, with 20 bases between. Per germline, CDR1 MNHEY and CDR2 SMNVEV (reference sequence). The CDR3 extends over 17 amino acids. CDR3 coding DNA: TGTGCCAGCAGTCGAACACAACTTCGCGCCCCCACAGATACGCAGTATTTT. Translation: CASSRTQLRAPTDTQYF.

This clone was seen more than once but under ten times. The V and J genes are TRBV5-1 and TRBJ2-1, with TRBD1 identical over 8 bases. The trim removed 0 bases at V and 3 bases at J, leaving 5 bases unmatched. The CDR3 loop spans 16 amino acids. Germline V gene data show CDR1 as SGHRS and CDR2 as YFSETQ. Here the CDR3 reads CASSLGGTGFYNEQFF. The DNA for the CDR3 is TGCGCCAGCAGCTTGGGCGGGACAGGATTCTACAATGAGCAGTTCTTC.